The present entry profiles one TCR beta chain with its context. The data stem from a study of T cell changes during pregnancy in multiple sclerosis. CDR1 SGHVS and CDR2 FQNEAQ come from the germline V gene. CDR3 length: 15 amino acids. V trimming: 5 bases; J trimming: 5 bases; junction bases outside the gene matches: 11. Profiled with immunoSEQ multiplex PCR; TCRdb holds only in-frame clones, not every one. The table lists 80,000 to 95,000 clones, roughly 95% of them singletons. The specimen was peripheral blood, collected in the third trimester of pregnancy. The receptor comes from a female donor in good health, enrolled as a control in a pregnancy study. The J gene is TRBJ2-7, the V gene TRBV7-8; 8 nucleotides align to TRBD1. For the CDR3, the DNA is TGTGCCAGCAGCCTCCGGGACAGGTCCATAAACGAGCAGTACTTC. Protein: CASSLRDRSINEQYF.